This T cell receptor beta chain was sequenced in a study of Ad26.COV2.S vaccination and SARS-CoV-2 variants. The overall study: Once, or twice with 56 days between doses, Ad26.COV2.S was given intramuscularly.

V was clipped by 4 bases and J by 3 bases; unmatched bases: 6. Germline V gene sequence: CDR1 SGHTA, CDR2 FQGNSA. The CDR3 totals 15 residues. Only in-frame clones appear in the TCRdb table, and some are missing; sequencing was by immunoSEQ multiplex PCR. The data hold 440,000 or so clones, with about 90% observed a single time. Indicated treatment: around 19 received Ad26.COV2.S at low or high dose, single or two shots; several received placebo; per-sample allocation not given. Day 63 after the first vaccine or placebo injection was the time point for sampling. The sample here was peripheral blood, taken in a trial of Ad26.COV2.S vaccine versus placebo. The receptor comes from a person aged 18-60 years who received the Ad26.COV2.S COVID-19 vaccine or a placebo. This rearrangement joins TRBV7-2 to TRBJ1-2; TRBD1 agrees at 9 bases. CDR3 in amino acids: CASSSSGTGYYGYTF. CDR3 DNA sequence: TGTGCCAGCAGCTCGTCCGGGACAGGGTACTATGGCTACACCTTC.